What follows are 12 T cell receptor beta chains derived from one specimen sequenced in a study of blood T cell repertoires in COVID-19. TCRdb's copy holds only in-frame clones and misses some; the assay was immunoSEQ multiplex PCR. This table holds roughly 270,000 clones, around 90% found once. The specimen was peripheral blood. The receptor set was obtained from a man younger than 30 with active or convalescent COVID-19.

The chain carries TRBV4-1 and TRBJ2-7; 12 bases are a match to TRBD2. Germline loops: CDR1 MGHRA, CDR2 YSYEKL. J lost 2 bases, V lost 4 bases, and 3 bases had no gene match. There are 15 residues in the CDR3. As DNA, the CDR3 is TGCGCCAGCAGCCCTTCTAGCGGGGGGGCCTACGAGCAGTACTTC. Protein product: CASSPSSGGAYEQYF.

V and J are TRBV6-2 or TRBV6-3 and TRBJ1-5; D is unresolved. Germline assignment: CDR1 MNHEY and CDR2 SVGEGT. Between the trimmed V and J ends, which lost 3 bases and 1 base, there was a span of 7 bases. The CDR3 consists of 14 residues. The CDR3 bases are TGTGCCAGCAGTTATTGGCAGAGCAATCAGCCCCAGCATTTT. Translating it yields CASSYWQSNQPQHF.

CDR3 loop: CASSLLPGGSYEQYF. The CDR3 DNA sequence: TGCGCCAGCAGCCTACTCCCGGGAGGCTCCTACGAGCAGTACTTC. The rearrangement joins TRBV4-1 to TRBJ2-7; TRBD2 agrees at 7 bases. In germline, CDR1 is MGHRA, CDR2 YSYEKL. The CDR3 consists of 15 residues. After removal of 4 bases from V and 0 bases from J, the junction contained 6 bases not matched to a gene.

This clone was found a few times. V and J are TRBV2 and TRBJ1-2, with 7 bases matching TRBD1. The V gene end was trimmed by 5 bases and the J gene end by 5 bases; junction bases not matched to a gene: 8. The CDR3 runs to 14 residues. Germline CDR1 reads SNHLY; CDR2 reads FYNNEI. CDR3 amino acids: CASSNRDSGYGYTF. The CDR3 DNA reads as TGTGCCAGCAGTAACCGGGACAGTGGTTATGGCTACACCTTC.

The gene calls are TRBV19 and TRBJ1-3; D gene uncertain. There are 11 residues in the CDR3. CDR1 and CDR2 (germline): LNHDA, SQIVND (reference sequence). Between the trimmed V and J ends, which lost 7 bases and 2 bases, there was a span of 3 bases. CDR3 sequence reads: CASTAGNTIYF. The DNA of the CDR3 is TGTGCCAGTACTGCTGGAAACACCATATATTTT.

Here the CDR3 reads CASSPSGSSYEQYF. The CDR3 region has the DNA TGTGCCAGCAGCCCAAGCGGGTCCTCCTACGAGCAGTACTTC. The rearrangement joins TRBV5-6 to TRBJ2-7; D is perhaps TRBD2 (6 bases). Germline assignment: CDR1 SGHDT and CDR2 YYEEEE. V gave up 4 bases and J gave up 0 bases, with 11 bases separating them. The CDR3 contains 14 residues.

J is TRBJ1-5 and V is TRBV6-2 or TRBV6-3; weak D call: TRBD1 (5 bases). The germline CDR1 and CDR2 sequences are MNHEY and SVGEGT. The CDR3 length is 16 residues. V was trimmed by 4 bases and J by 6 bases, leaving 19 bases between them. CDR3 loop: CASSSSHSTESQPQHF. The CDR3 nucleotides are TGTGCCAGCAGTTCCTCCCACTCGACAGAGAGTCAGCCCCAGCATTTT.

This sequence joins TRBV19 and TRBJ1-4; tentative D call: TRBD1 (6 bases). Trimming left V 5 bases short and J 3 bases short, with 10 bases between. The CDR3 consists of 14 residues. Germline CDR1 is LNHDA and CDR2 is SQIVND (reference sequence). CDR3 protein: CASSSGQANEKLFF. Here the CDR3 DNA reads TGTGCCAGTAGTTCGGGACAAGCTAATGAAAAACTGTTTTTT.

The chain carries TRBV7-9 and TRBJ1-1; 11 bases agree with TRBD1. CDR3 length: 13 amino acids. Unmatched junction bases numbered 3, after V lost 1 base and J lost 11 bases. Per the germline V gene, CDR1 is SEHNR and CDR2 is FQNEAQ (reference sequence). The CDR3 DNA sequence: TGTGCCAGCAGCTTAGGGACAGGGGGCGACGCTTTCTTT. Encoded protein: CASSLGTGGDAFF.

This chain connects TRBV7-9 to TRBJ1-4; weak D call: TRBD1 (5 bases). Germline loops: CDR1 SEHNR, CDR2 FQNEAQ (reference sequence). The CDR3 extends over 13 amino acids. V dropped 3 bases and J dropped 6 bases, with 8 bases sitting between them. CDR3 protein: CASSLTADEKLFF. The CDR3 DNA is TGTGCCAGCAGCTTGACAGCCGATGAAAAACTGTTTTTT.

V is TRBV5-4 and J is TRBJ2-3, with TRBD1 as a possible D gene (6 bases). The germline gives CDR1 SGHNT, CDR2 YYREEE (reference sequence). The V gene lost 2 bases and the J gene lost 6 bases, with 16 bases spanning the gap. CDR3 length: 15 residues. This CDR3 is CASSFPGTPRDTQYF. DNA of the CDR3: TGTGCCAGCAGCTTCCCCGGGACACCCAGGGATACGCAGTATTTT.

The chain joins TRBV15 to TRBJ1-1, with D possibly TRBD1 on 5 matching bases. The CDR3 length is 14 residues. Per germline, CDR1 LNHNV and CDR2 YYDKDF (reference sequence). With 3 bases removed from V and 6 bases from J, the gap between germline ends came to 14 bases. CDR3 sequence reads: CATSRAGGAAEAFF. CDR3 in DNA: TGTGCCACCAGCAGGGCTGGAGGGGCAGCTGAAGCTTTCTTT.